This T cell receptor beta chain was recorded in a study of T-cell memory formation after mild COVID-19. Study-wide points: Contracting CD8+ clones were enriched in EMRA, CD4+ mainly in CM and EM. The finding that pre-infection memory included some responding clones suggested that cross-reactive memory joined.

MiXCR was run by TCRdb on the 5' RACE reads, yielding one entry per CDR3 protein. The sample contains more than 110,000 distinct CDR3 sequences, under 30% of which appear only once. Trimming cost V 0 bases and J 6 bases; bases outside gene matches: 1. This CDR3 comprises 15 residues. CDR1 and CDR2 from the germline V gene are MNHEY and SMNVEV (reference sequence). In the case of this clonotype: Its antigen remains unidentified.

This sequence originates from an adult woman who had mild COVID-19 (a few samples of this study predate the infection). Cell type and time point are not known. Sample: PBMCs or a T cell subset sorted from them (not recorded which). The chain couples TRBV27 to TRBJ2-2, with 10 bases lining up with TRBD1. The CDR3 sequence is CASSLSGQGAGELFF. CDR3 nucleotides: TGTGCCAGCAGTTTATCCGGACAGGGGGCCGGGGAGCTGTTTTTT.